This is a list of T cell receptor beta chains from one sample in a study of T cell repertoires in cytomegalovirus infection. No cognate antigen is known for these TCRs. MiXCR, applied by TCRdb to the reads, yields one record per CDR3 protein. The sample comprises roughly 90,000 distinct CDR3 sequences, roughly a quarter of which are singletons, and roughly 50% rests with the top ten. Source: CD8+ T cells from cultured PBMCs, taken from culture after CMV antigen stimulation. All receptors derive from a human donor in good health (CMV status not recorded). Some clones in this sample may be carry-over from other donors' samples. CDR3s include the opening cysteine and the closing phenylalanine or tryptophan. A D gene is named only where the DNA matches it firmly. Not every row has a clone size; where given, it reads once, few, many or a size class.

size	V	D	J	CDR3	DNA
many	TRBV27	NA	TRBJ2-7	CASRQGYEQYF	TGTGCCAGCAGACAGGGTTACGAGCAGTACTTC
few	TRBV4-1	NA	TRBJ2-1	CASSQDSPEQFF	TGCGCCAGCAGCCAAGATTCGCCGGAGCAGTTCTTC
few	TRBV7-6	NA	TRBJ2-3	CASSHSPDTQYF	TGTGCCAGCAGTCACTCTCCAGATACGCAGTATTTT
NA	TRBV27	NA	TRBJ1-5	CASSARDTQSRSQPQHF	TGTGCCAGCAGTGCCCGGGACACACAAAGTCGATCTCAGCCCCAGCATTTT
NA	TRBV2	NA	TRBJ2-3	CASSEQRKDTQYF	TGTGCCAGCAGTGAACAGCGAAAGGATACGCAGTATTTT
many	TRBV19	TRBD1	TRBJ1-4	CASSPRTGDEEKLFF	TGTGCCAGTAGTCCGCGGACAGGGGATGAGGAAAAACTGTTTTTT
few	TRBV7-9	NA	TRBJ2-3	CASSPGGLNTDTQYF	TGTGCCAGCAGCCCAGGGGGGCTTAACACAGATACGCAGTATTTT
NA	TRBV20-1	NA	TRBJ2-5	CSATKDRSAYQETQYF	TGCAGTGCTACCAAAGACAGAAGCGCTTACCAAGAGACCCAGTACTTC
NA	TRBV20-1	NA	TRBJ1-4	CSAGGGPIPEKLFF	TGCAGTGCGGGAGGGGGGCCGATCCCGGAAAAACTGTTTTTT
many	TRBV7-8	NA	TRBJ1-4	CASSLTGVEKLFF	TGTGCCAGCAGCTTAACGGGGGTTGAAAAACTGTTTTTT
many	TRBV7-2	NA	TRBJ1-5	CASSLDGGAGNQPQHF	TGTGCCAGCAGCTTAGATGGGGGCGCGGGGAATCAGCCCCAGCATTTT
NA	TRBV4-3	NA	TRBJ2-7	CASSPTEGWEQYF	TGCGCCAGCAGCCCCACCGAAGGGTGGGAGCAGTACTTC
few	TRBV12-3/TRBV12-4	NA	TRBJ2-1	CASTSPRRRKNEQFF	TGTGCCAGCACCTCCCCAAGGAGGCGGAAGAATGAGCAGTTCTTC
few	TRBV30	NA	TRBJ1-1	CAWSPQGTEAFF	TGTGCCTGGAGTCCTCAGGGCACTGAAGCTTTCTTT
NA	TRBV28	NA	TRBJ2-7	CASSPRPYEQYF	TGTGCCAGCAGTCCCCGCCCTTACGAGCAGTACTTC
few	TRBV20-1	TRBD1	TRBJ2-2	CSAREQDRATGELFF	TGCAGTGCTAGAGAACAGGACAGGGCTACCGGGGAGCTGTTTTTT
NA	TRBV6-6	TRBD1	TRBJ1-6	CASSYSRTGGNSPLHF	TGTGCCAGCAGTTACTCGAGGACAGGGGGCAATTCACCCCTCCACTTT
once	TRBV6-6	NA	TRBJ2-3	CASSYPSPSTDTQYF	TGTGCCAGCAGTTACCCCTCCCCAAGCACAGATACGCAGTATTTT
NA	TRBV12-3/TRBV12-4	TRBD2	TRBJ2-1	CASNESGSSSYNEQFF	TGTGCCAGCAATGAAAGCGGGAGCTCCTCCTACAATGAGCAGTTCTTC
NA	TRBV27	TRBD1	TRBJ1-1	CASSSRQGEPNTEAFF	TGTGCCAGCAGTTCAAGACAGGGGGAACCGAACACTGAAGCTTTCTTT
NA	TRBV6-6	TRBD1	TRBJ2-2	CASSRQGMNTGELFF	TGTGCCAGCAGTCGACAGGGCATGAACACCGGGGAGCTGTTTTTT
few	TRBV12-3/TRBV12-4	TRBD1	TRBJ1-2	CATWTGFGYTF	TGTGCCACCTGGACAGGGTTTGGCTACACCTTC
NA	TRBV7-9	NA	TRBJ2-5	CASSLVQETQYF	TGTGCCAGCAGCTTAGTACAAGAGACCCAGTACTTC
many	TRBV11-2	NA	TRBJ1-2	CASSLAGGTDYGYTF	TGTGCCAGCAGCTTAGCGGGGGGTACGGACTATGGCTACACCTTC
few	TRBV28	NA	TRBJ1-5	CASSLLPGGLNQPQHF	TGTGCCAGCAGTTTGCTCCCGGGGGGCCTCAATCAGCCCCAGCATTTT
NA	TRBV7-9	NA	TRBJ2-3	CASNQGLEGTQYF	TGTGCCAGCAACCAAGGACTCGAGGGTACGCAGTATTTT
NA	TRBV11-2	NA	TRBJ1-6	CASSLVGRTDDSPLHF	TGTGCCAGCAGCTTAGTGGGACGAACAGATGATTCACCCCTCCACTTT
NA	TRBV20-1	TRBD1	TRBJ2-7	CSARDRGHEQYF	TGCAGTGCTAGGGACAGGGGTCACGAGCAGTACTTC
few	TRBV11-2	TRBD1	TRBJ1-1	CASSSGTVRTEAFF	TGTGCCAGCAGCTCCGGGACAGTAAGGACTGAAGCTTTCTTT
few	TRBV12-3/TRBV12-4	NA	TRBJ2-7	CASSPGRKAGYEQYF	TGTGCCAGCAGTCCCGGCCGCAAAGCGGGCTACGAGCAGTACTTC
many	TRBV6-6	NA	TRBJ2-7	CASSYSWGSYEQYF	TGTGCCAGCAGTTACTCGTGGGGTTCCTACGAGCAGTACTTC